Below are 30 T cell receptor beta chains sequenced from a single sample in a study of blood T cell repertoires in COVID-19. Assay: immunoSEQ multiplex PCR; the TCRdb copy retains only in-frame clones and omits some. The table has just over 300,000 clones, under 90% seen once. The specimen sequenced was PBMCs or T cells enriched from blood (not recorded which). These receptors all stem from a man under 40 who had recovered from COVID-19.

This clone appeared a single time. V gene TRBV27 combines with J gene TRBJ2-7; TRBD1 matches at 8 bases. CDR1 is MNHEY, CDR2 SMNVEV, per germline (reference sequence). This CDR3 spans 15 amino acids. Unmatched junction bases numbered 8, after V lost 3 bases and J lost 4 bases. CDR3 DNA: TGTGCCAGCAGTTTCACCCAGGGGGCGGTATACGAGCAGTACTTC. Translating it yields CASSFTQGAVYEQYF.

The chain recombines TRBV4-2 with TRBJ2-7, with 9 bases aligning to TRBD2. The V gene's germline CDR1 is LGHNA and CDR2 YNFKEQ. V shed 0 bases and J 4 bases; nucleotides not matched to a gene: 4. The CDR3 covers 15 residues. The CDR3 region has the DNA TGTGCCAGCAGCCAAGACGGCGGGGGGGCTTACGAGCAGTACTTC. Translated, it gives CASSQDGGGAYEQYF.

The chain couples TRBV29-1 to TRBJ2-1; 7 positions agree with TRBD2. The CDR3 consists of 16 residues. Germline V gives CDR1 SQVTM, CDR2 ANQGSEA. The V segment lost 2 bases and the J segment 2 bases; nucleotides outside the gene matches: 9. DNA of the CDR3: TGCAGCGTTGAATTCGGTCTAGCGGCTACCTACAATGAGCAGTTCTTC. Residues: CSVEFGLAATYNEQFF.

The CDR3 loop reads CASSIVLNEQFF. CDR3 nucleotides: TGTGCCAGTAGTATAGTCCTGAATGAGCAGTTCTTC. This sequence joins TRBV19 and TRBJ2-1; unclear D gene. Germline V gene lookup returns CDR1 LNHDA and CDR2 SQIVND (reference sequence). Deletions cut 1 base from V and 7 bases from J, with 5 bases between. The CDR3 consists of 12 residues.

The chain recombines TRBV30 with TRBJ2-1; a possible D gene is TRBD1 (5 bases). The germline V gene has CDR1 GTSNPN and CDR2 SVGIG (reference sequence). This CDR3 has 13 amino acids. Trimming shortened V by 0 bases and J by 7 bases, and 10 bases separated the two germline ends. The CDR3 here is CAWSVTGRNEQFF. The CDR3 DNA is TGTGCCTGGAGTGTAACAGGTAGGAATGAGCAGTTCTTC.

This chain's CDR3 is CASRRSGSVPDTQYF. For the CDR3, the DNA is TGTGCCAGCCGCCGGTCTGGTTCCGTTCCAGATACGCAGTATTTT. The V and J genes are TRBV7-2 and TRBJ2-3, with D uncertain. This CDR3 comprises 15 residues. Trimming cost V 8 bases and J 4 bases, with 19 bases left between them. The germline gives CDR1 SGHTA, CDR2 FQGNSA.

This clone was counted only a few times. The V call is TRBV10-1, the J call TRBJ1-5; no clear D. This CDR3 is 13 amino acids long. V was cut by 4 bases and J by 2 bases, with 6 bases left in between. Germline V gives CDR1 WNHNN, CDR2 SYGVQD (reference sequence). CDR3 region: CASSGGGNQPQHF. The DNA for the CDR3 is TGCGCCAGCAGTGGCGGAGGCAATCAGCCCCAGCATTTT.

The chain combines TRBV19 with TRBJ1-3; D might be TRBD1 (5 bases). The CDR3 loop spans 14 amino acids. Germline V gene data show CDR1 as LNHDA and CDR2 as SQIVND (reference sequence). The CDR3 sequence: CAWRQSDSGNTIYF. In DNA, the CDR3 is TGTGCGTGGAGACAGTCCGACTCTGGAAACACCATATATTTT.

The rearrangement uses TRBV18 and TRBJ1-5, with a tentative D call TRBD1 (6 bases). This CDR3 region has 14 residues. The germline V gene encodes CDR1 KGHSH and CDR2 LQKENI. V lost 3 bases, J lost 7 bases, and 13 bases lay in between. The CDR3 sequence: CASSPWQGSQPQHF. As DNA, the CDR3 is TGTGCCAGCTCACCCTGGCAGGGGTCCCAGCCCCAGCATTTT.

The CDR3 bases are TGTGCCACCAGTGGTTGGACAGGGGGCCTTTACGAGCAGTACTTC. It codes for CATSGWTGGLYEQYF. V usage is TRBV24-1 and J usage is TRBJ2-7; 11 nucleotides match TRBD1. Trimming cost V 5 bases and J 4 bases; bases outside gene matches: 6. Germline V gene lookup returns CDR1 KGHDR and CDR2 SFDVKD. CDR3 length: 15 amino acids.

The J gene is TRBJ2-7, the V gene TRBV11-2, with D perhaps matching TRBD1 (5 bases). Germline V gene data show CDR1 as SGHAT and CDR2 as FQNNGV. Trimming took 1 base from V and 2 from J, leaving 9 bases between them. The CDR3 length is 14 residues. The CDR3 loop is CASSLAGLTYEQYF. DNA for the CDR3: TGTGCCAGCAGCTTAGCAGGGCTCACCTACGAGCAGTACTTC.

The sample holds a few counts of this clone. The chain carries TRBV7-6 and TRBJ2-3; unclear D gene. The germline V and J ends were trimmed by 1 base and 2 bases, with 13 bases remaining between them. The germline CDR1 and CDR2 sequences are SGHVS and FNYEAQ. This CDR3 comprises 16 residues. CDR3 sequence reads: CASSLVVGSNTDTQYF. In DNA form, the CDR3 reads TGTGCCAGCAGCTTAGTGGTGGGCTCGAACACAGATACGCAGTATTTT.

This chain uses TRBV12-5 with TRBJ2-1; possibly TRBD2 for D (5 bases). The V end lost 9 bases, the J end lost 4 bases, and 19 bases lay between the germline ends. The CDR3 has 15 amino acids. From germline, CDR1 is LGHNT and CDR2 FRNRAP. The CDR3 loop is CASRSASGPYNEQFF. DNA for the CDR3: TGTGCTAGCAGATCCGCCAGCGGACCATACAATGAGCAGTTCTTC.

The chain employs TRBV18 and TRBJ1-1; TRBD1 might be the D (5 bases). Germline CDR1 KGHSH, CDR2 LQKENI. The length of the CDR3 is 14 residues. Trimming cost V 4 bases and J 2 bases, with 11 bases left between them. The DNA for the CDR3 is TGTGCCAGCTCACAGGGGACTGTAAACACTGAAGCTTTCTTT. Translating it yields CASSQGTVNTEAFF.

This clone was recorded once. Written as DNA, the CDR3 is TGTGCCAGCAGTCAGCCGGGACAGCCCCCTCTATATGGCTACACCTTC. This encodes CASSQPGQPPLYGYTF. The rearrangement uses TRBV2 and TRBJ1-2; 7 nucleotides align to TRBD1. The CDR3 is 16 amino acids. The germline CDR1 and CDR2 sequences are SNHLY and FYNNEI. V was clipped by 5 bases and J by 5 bases; unmatched bases: 14.

The V and J genes are TRBV27 and TRBJ2-2, with 10 bases lining up with TRBD2. This CDR3 comprises 15 residues. CDR1 is MNHEY, CDR2 SMNVEV, per germline (reference sequence). The V gene end was trimmed by 2 bases and the J gene end by 6 bases; junction bases not matched to a gene: 3. The CDR3: CASSLRGTSAGELFF. CDR3 sequence (DNA): TGTGCCAGCAGTTTAAGGGGGACTAGCGCCGGGGAGCTGTTTTTT.

The rearrangement links TRBV15 to TRBJ1-5; TRBD1 might be the D (5 bases). The CDR3 contains 13 residues. Germline values: CDR1 LNHNV, CDR2 YYDKDF (reference sequence). The ends were cut back, 6 bases at V and 3 bases at J, with 9 bases in the middle. CDR3 sequence (DNA): TGTGCCACCAGTATACAGGTCAATCAGCCCCAGCATTTT. It is translated as CATSIQVNQPQHF.

This sequence joins TRBV27 and TRBJ1-2; TRBD1 is a possible D gene (5 bases). CDR1 is MNHEY and CDR2 is SMNVEV in the germline V gene (reference sequence). V was pared by 0 bases and J by 4 bases, with 9 bases between. CDR3 length: 14 amino acids. Written as DNA, the CDR3 is TGTGCCAGCAGTTTATCGAGGGGAGGCTATGGCTACACCTTC. Protein: CASSLSRGGYGYTF.

This chain links TRBV3-1 (or the pseudogene TRBV3-2) with TRBJ2-7, with a possible D match to TRBD2 (6 bases). The germline CDR1 and CDR2 sequences are LGHDT and YNNKEL (reference sequence). The CDR3 length is 12 residues. Trimming left V 1 base short and J 6 bases short, with 7 bases between. The CDR3 reads CASSQGRGEQYF. The CDR3 coding sequence is TGTGCCAGCAGCCAAGGGAGGGGCGAGCAGTACTTC.

The chain is built from TRBV18 and TRBJ2-7; TRBD1 matches 8 bases. Germline-derived CDR1 and CDR2 are KGHSH and LQKENI. This CDR3 is 15 amino acids long. J was trimmed by 3 bases and V by 3 bases; bases with no gene match: 7. The CDR3 coding sequence is TGTGCCAGCTCACCTCGACAGGGGAGCATCTACGAGCAGTACTTC. Its protein is CASSPRQGSIYEQYF.

This clone is a singleton in its sample. The rearrangement links TRBV9 to TRBJ2-5; D gene ambiguous. The V gene lost 7 bases and the J gene lost 5 bases, with 9 bases spanning the gap. This CDR3 is 11 amino acids long. Germline lookup yields CDR1 SGDLS and CDR2 YYNGEE. As DNA, the CDR3 is TGTGCCAGCGGCTCGCGGGAGACCCAGTACTTC. This codes for CASGSRETQYF.

The CDR3 loop is CASSLGLAANTGELFF. The DNA of the CDR3 is TGCGCCAGCAGCCTAGGACTAGCGGCTAACACCGGGGAGCTGTTTTTT. The chain uses TRBV5-1 and TRBJ2-2; TRBD2 agrees at 10 bases. The CDR3 sequence is 16 residues long. Germline V gene sequence: CDR1 SGHRS, CDR2 YFSETQ. Germline trimming cut 4 bases from V and 2 bases from J; bases unmatched to any gene: 5.

This chain uses TRBV29-1 with TRBJ2-2; 8 bases map to TRBD2. The CDR3 runs to 15 residues. The V gene end was trimmed by 6 bases and the J gene end by 12 bases; junction bases not matched to a gene: 18. The germline gives CDR1 SQVTM, CDR2 ANQGSEA. The CDR3 DNA sequence: TGCAGCGTCGGGGGGTGGGGAGGTAGCGGGGCGAAGCTGTTTTTT. Protein sequence: CSVGGWGGSGAKLFF.

This chain links TRBV7-2 with TRBJ1-6; D may be TRBD1 (5 bases). The V gene's germline CDR1 is SGHTA and CDR2 FQGNSA. V gave up 5 bases and J gave up 5 bases, with 13 bases separating them. The CDR3 runs 15 residues. In DNA form, the CDR3 reads TGTGCCAGCAGCCCCCTCCGGGGGAATAATTCACCCCTCCACTTT. Its protein is CASSPLRGNNSPLHF.

The chain is built from TRBV5-6 and TRBJ1-4; 7 nucleotides match TRBD1. Germline V lookup: CDR1 SGHDT, CDR2 YYEEEE. The CDR3 spans 13 residues. Germline trimming cut 3 bases from V and 6 bases from J; bases unmatched to any gene: 2. The CDR3 coding sequence is TGTGCCAGCAGCTCCGGGACAGATGAAAAACTGTTTTTT. This codes for CASSSGTDEKLFF.

This rearrangement joins TRBV29-1 to TRBJ1-2, with TRBD1 matching over 7 bases. CDR1 is SQVTM, CDR2 ANQGSEA, per germline. There are 13 residues in the CDR3. V trimming: 6 bases; J trimming: 4 bases; junction bases outside the gene matches: 8. The CDR3 DNA is TGCAGCGTCGCGACAGGGTTCGGCTATGGCTACACCTTC. Residues: CSVATGFGYGYTF.

The chain is built from TRBV7-2 and TRBJ2-1, with 8 bases aligning to TRBD2. Germline V gene sequence: CDR1 SGHTA, CDR2 FQGNSA. V dropped 6 bases and J dropped 12; count of bases not matched to a gene: 7. The CDR3 has 12 residues. This chain's CDR3 is CASSPREGTQFF. CDR3 sequence (DNA): TGTGCCAGCAGTCCCCGGGAGGGGACGCAGTTCTTC.

CDR3 protein: CASSLGGGTLYGYTF. For the CDR3, the DNA is TGTGCCAGCAGCCTAGGGGGCGGAACCCTGTATGGCTACACCTTC. The chain couples TRBV7-9 to TRBJ1-2, with 7 bases identical to TRBD1. Trimming took 5 bases from V and 5 from J; bases not matched to a gene: 11. CDR3 length: 15 residues. Germline V lookup: CDR1 SEHNR, CDR2 FQNEAQ (reference sequence).

This clone was picked up one time. This chain links TRBV6-2 or TRBV6-3 with TRBJ2-4; 12 nucleotides line up with TRBD2. Germline trimming cut 6 bases from V and 8 bases from J; bases unmatched to any gene: 8. Germline lookup yields CDR1 MNHEY and CDR2 SVGEGT. The CDR3 is 15 residues long. The CDR3 here is CASSPRTSGTHIQYF. In nucleotides, the CDR3 is TGTGCCAGCAGCCCAAGGACTAGCGGGACCCACATTCAGTACTTC.

The chain carries TRBV5-5 and TRBJ1-5, with 7 bases fitting TRBD1. The CDR3 spans 16 residues. The V and J ends lost 0 bases and 0 bases, in that order; junction bases with no gene match: 3. From germline, CDR1 is SGHKS and CDR2 YYEKEE (reference sequence). The DNA of the CDR3 is TGTGCCAGCAGCTTGGGGCAGGGGGTTAGCAATCAGCCCCAGCATTTT. This sequence encodes CASSLGQGVSNQPQHF.